The 9 T cell receptor beta chains presented below share a single source sample, sequenced in a study of shared clonotypes between healthy human individuals. The assay was immunoSEQ multiplex PCR, and TCRdb's table has in-frame clones only and misses some. The top ten clones hold 9.5% to 15% of a sample with a few hundred thousand clones, 60% to 80% of them seen once. Material: PBMCs. These receptors were collected from a woman aged 35 to 49 in good health. Some clones in this sample may be carry-over from other donors' samples.

To note about this clone: Additional DNA sequences in this sample encode the identical CDR3. V is TRBV30 and J is TRBJ1-3; maybe TRBD1 (5 bases). Germline assignment: CDR1 GTSNPN and CDR2 SVGIG (reference sequence). V lost 3 bases to trimming and J lost 1 base, with 10 bases between them. The CDR3 is 14 amino acids. CDR3 in amino acids: CAWSTGTSGNTIYF. The CDR3 coding sequence is TGTGCCTGGAGCACCGGGACTTCTGGAAACACCATATATTTT.

This chain connects TRBV28 to TRBJ2-3; D tentatively fits TRBD1 or TRBD2 (5 bases each). V gave up 5 bases and J gave up 6 bases, with 21 bases separating them. Germline CDR1 is MDHEN and CDR2 is SYDVKM. This CDR3 comprises 16 residues. CDR3 in amino acids: CASSGRDASDLDTQYF. The CDR3 DNA is TGTGCCAGCAGTGGACGGGACGCCAGCGACTTGGATACGCAGTATTTT.

Notes on this clone: A read error may account for a junction end that differs from germline. The chain joins TRBV7-7 to TRBJ1-1; D may be TRBD1 (6 bases). The CDR3 runs to 13 residues. CDR1 SSHAT and CDR2 FNYEAQ come from the germline V gene (reference sequence). CDR3: CASSQDSNTEAFF. The CDR3 bases are TGTGCTAGCAGCCAGGACAGTAACACTGAAGCTTTCTTT.

The J gene is TRBJ1-2, the V gene TRBV18; perhaps TRBD1 as D (5 bases). Germline V gene lookup returns CDR1 KGHSH and CDR2 LQKENI. The length of the CDR3 is 17 residues. Trimming removed 3 bases at V and 2 bases at J, with 19 bases between. CDR3 sequence reads: CASSPVAGKALNYGYTF. CDR3 in DNA: TGTGCCAGCTCACCGGTTGCAGGGAAAGCACTCAACTATGGCTACACCTTC.

V is TRBV11-2 and J is TRBJ2-7, with D perhaps matching TRBD1 or TRBD2 (5 bases each). V shed 5 bases and J shed 5 bases, with 19 bases lying between them. Germline assignment: CDR1 SGHAT and CDR2 FQNNGV. The CDR3 totals 15 residues. This CDR3 reads CASSLLRGPSNEQYF. DNA for the CDR3: TGTGCCAGCAGCCTGCTCCGGGGCCCGTCCAACGAGCAGTACTTC.

The chain couples TRBV6-6 to TRBJ2-1; D is possibly TRBD1 or TRBD2 (5 bases each). Deletions cut 2 bases from V and 8 bases from J, with 19 bases between. The germline CDR1 and CDR2 sequences are MNHNY and SVGAGI (reference sequence). The CDR3 is 16 amino acids. CDR3 amino acids: CASSYRVEGPRDEQFF. The CDR3 bases are TGTGCCAGCAGTTACCGCGTAGAGGGGCCCAGGGATGAGCAGTTCTTC.

This clone has just one count. The chain is built from TRBV30 and TRBJ1-1; D call uncertain. Between the trimmed V and J ends, which lost 4 bases and 5 bases, there was a span of 8 bases. Germline CDR1 is GTSNPN and CDR2 is SVGIG (reference sequence). The CDR3 contains 11 residues. The CDR3 nucleotides read TGTGCCTGGAATAGTGAGACTGAAGCTTTCTTT. Amino acids: CAWNSETEAFF.

This chain joins TRBV2 and TRBJ1-2, with TRBD1 matching over 9 bases. V was clipped by 3 bases and J by 7 bases; unmatched bases: 9. Germline V lookup: CDR1 SNHLY, CDR2 FYNNEI. CDR3 length: 15 residues. The CDR3 DNA is TGTGCCAGCAGTGACAGGACAGGGGATTTGTCTGGCTACACCTTC. This sequence encodes CASSDRTGDLSGYTF.

The chain carries TRBV5-6 and TRBJ2-7; 7 nucleotides match TRBD1. V shed 5 bases, J shed 2 bases, and the junction held 7 bases outside the gene matches. CDR1 and CDR2 (germline): SGHDT, YYEEEE. CDR3 size: 14 residues. The CDR3 sequence is CASSFGQAAYEQYF. The CDR3 coding sequence is TGTGCCAGCAGTTTCGGACAGGCAGCCTACGAGCAGTACTTC.